This T cell receptor (beta chain) was observed in a study of cytomegalovirus exposure and HLA in healthy donors. Findings and limits, study-wide: According to reports, the classifier identified cytomegalovirus status with high specificity and sensitivity. Investigators reported 150 to 200 TCR beta chains as tied to cytomegalovirus.

This clone occurred once. Its target is unknown. Measured with immunoSEQ multiplex PCR; TCRdb has only the in-frame clones, and not every one. This sample has about 190,000 clones, with 84% found just once. V lost 3 bases to trimming and J lost 3 bases, with 9 bases between them. The CDR3 totals 13 residues. Germline values: CDR1 LNHDA, CDR2 SQIVND (reference sequence). The sequencing input was PBMCs. The source is a young man in good health and CMV-seropositive. The chain couples TRBV19 to TRBJ2-7; D not resolved. CDR3 nucleotide sequence: TGTGCCAGTAGTATCCAGGCCTTCTACGAGCAGTACTTC. Protein sequence: CASSIQAFYEQYF.